The 20 T cell receptor beta chains below come from one sample, sequenced in a study of T cell responses to AZD1222 COVID-19 vaccine. TCRdb's copy holds only in-frame clones and misses some; the assay was immunoSEQ multiplex PCR. The data contain approximately 50,000 clones, 86% of them singletons. The source was peripheral blood, collected 28 days after the second AZD1222 dose. These receptor sequences come from an adult who received the AZD1222 COVID-19 vaccine.

The V call is TRBV5-1, the J call TRBJ1-2; unclear D gene. Per the germline V gene, CDR1 is SGHRS and CDR2 is YFSETQ. The CDR3 contains 16 residues. V lost 0 bases to trimming and J lost 5 bases, with 17 bases between them. CDR3 residues: CASSLDPATGRYGYTF. The CDR3 DNA reads TGCGCCAGCAGCTTGGATCCCGCGACGGGGAGGTATGGCTACACCTTC.

This chain links TRBV2 with TRBJ2-3, with TRBD1 as a possible D gene (6 bases). This CDR3 is built from 15 residues. Trimming shortened V by 8 bases and J by 0 bases, and 15 bases separated the two germline ends. Germline CDR1 reads SNHLY; CDR2 reads FYNNEI. In DNA form, the CDR3 reads TGTGCCAGCGGAGGACAGCAGACCAGCACAGATACGCAGTATTTT. Its translation: CASGGQQTSTDTQYF.

The chain employs TRBV7-9 and TRBJ2-3; D could derive from TRBD1 or TRBD2 (5 bases each). Trimming pared 4 bases from V and 2 bases from J, leaving 10 bases between. This CDR3 spans 14 amino acids. Germline CDR1 and CDR2: SEHNR and FQNEAQ (reference sequence). CDR3 sequence reads: CASSSGTNTDTQYF. DNA of the CDR3: TGTGCCAGCAGCTCCGGGACGAACACAGATACGCAGTATTTT.

As DNA, the CDR3 is TGTGCCAGCAGTGAAGAGGGGGGCTACACCTTC. Protein: CASSEEGGYTF. The chain has TRBV2 and TRBJ1-2; a weak D match, TRBD1 (5 bases). The germline V and J ends were trimmed by 1 base and 8 bases, with 5 bases remaining between them. The CDR3 is made up of 11 amino acids. CDR1 is SNHLY and CDR2 is FYNNEI in the germline V gene. The whole variable domain, filled in from reference TRBV2 and TRBJ1-2, reads EPEVTQTPSHQVTQMGQEVILRCVPISNHLYFYWYRQILGQKVEFLVSFYNNEISEKSEIFDDQFSVERPDGSNFTLKIRSTKLEDSAMYFCASSEEGGYTFGSGTRLTVV.

The chain couples TRBV28 to TRBJ2-7; 10 bases agree with TRBD2. This CDR3 region has 17 residues. With 6 bases clipped from V and 2 bases from J, the junction kept 13 bases outside the gene matches. Germline CDR1 reads MDHEN; CDR2 reads SYDVKM. This CDR3 is CASRKRRLAGGTYEQYF. The DNA for the CDR3 is TGTGCCAGCAGGAAGAGGCGACTAGCGGGTGGTACCTACGAGCAGTACTTC.

In this sample, this clone turned up once. The rearrangement uses TRBV5-1 and TRBJ2-2, with 9 nucleotides matching TRBD1. In germline, CDR1 is SGHRS, CDR2 YFSETQ. V shed 4 bases, J shed 4 bases, and the junction held 5 bases outside the gene matches. This CDR3 has 15 residues. This CDR3 is CASSTTGGFTGELFF. The CDR3 region has the DNA TGCGCCAGCAGCACCACAGGGGGCTTCACCGGGGAGCTGTTTTTT.

The gene calls are TRBV11-3 and TRBJ2-1; no firm D call. Trimming removed 6 bases at V and 4 bases at J, with 10 bases between. In germline, CDR1 is SGHNT, CDR2 YENEEA. The CDR3 totals 13 residues. The DNA of the CDR3 is TGTGCCAGCAGTCTCGAGCCGTACAATGAGCAGTTCTTC. Translated, it gives CASSLEPYNEQFF.

There are a few counts of this clone. J is TRBJ2-5 and V is TRBV9; maybe TRBD2 (6 bases). The V end lost 0 bases, the J end lost 1 base, and 10 bases lay between the germline ends. The germline V gene encodes CDR1 SGDLS and CDR2 YYNGEE. CDR3 length equals 15 residues. CDR3 residues: CASSVGGEPQETQYF. In DNA form, the CDR3 reads TGTGCCAGCAGCGTAGGGGGGGAGCCCCAAGAGACCCAGTACTTC.

This rearrangement joins TRBV28 to TRBJ2-7; D not resolved. Germline V CDR1 and CDR2: MDHEN, SYDVKM. CDR3 size: 12 residues. With 6 bases removed from V and 2 bases from J, the gap between germline ends came to 8 bases. The CDR3 sequence is CASSPPTYEQYF. The DNA of the CDR3 is TGTGCCAGCAGCCCTCCCACCTACGAGCAGTACTTC.

V and J are TRBV12-3 or TRBV12-4 and TRBJ1-1; no definite D call. The CDR3 runs to 12 residues. Trimming cost V 3 bases and J 1 base, with 3 bases left between them. The CDR3 region is CASSLANTEAFF. The CDR3 DNA reads TGTGCCAGCAGTTTGGCGAACACTGAAGCTTTCTTT.

In this sample, this clone turned up once. This rearrangement joins TRBV15 to TRBJ1-2; D possibly corresponds to TRBD1 (5 bases). Trimming stripped 5 bases from V and 0 bases from J, with 13 bases between. This CDR3 spans 15 amino acids. Germline V gene lookup returns CDR1 LNHNV and CDR2 YYDKDF (reference sequence). The CDR3 protein is CATSRGLGANYGYTF. The CDR3 nucleotides read TGTGCCACCAGCCGGGGACTGGGAGCTAACTATGGCTACACCTTC.

The V and J genes are TRBV11-1 and TRBJ2-1; D gene ambiguous. Trimming stripped 0 bases from V and 8 bases from J, with 14 bases between. This CDR3 spans 15 amino acids. Germline CDR1 and CDR2: SGHAT and FQDESV (reference sequence). CDR3 residues: CASSLASASWDEQFF. In DNA form, the CDR3 reads TGTGCCAGCAGCTTAGCGTCGGCTAGTTGGGATGAGCAGTTCTTC.

The V gene is TRBV27, the J gene TRBJ2-4; maybe TRBD1 (5 bases). Germline assignment: CDR1 MNHEY and CDR2 SMNVEV (reference sequence). The V end was cut by 6 bases, the J end by 7 bases, with 10 bases between. The CDR3 is 12 amino acids. The CDR3 coding sequence is TGTGCCAGCAGCTCAGGGTCGAACATTCAGTACTTC. The encoded protein is CASSSGSNIQYF.

The V gene is TRBV19, the J gene TRBJ2-6, with no clear D. CDR1 and CDR2 from the germline V gene are LNHDA and SQIVND (reference sequence). This CDR3 is built from 16 residues. Trimming pared 3 bases from V and 4 bases from J, leaving 13 bases between. This chain's CDR3 is CASSIQAVEGANVLTF. For the CDR3, the DNA is TGTGCCAGTAGTATTCAGGCTGTGGAAGGGGCCAACGTCCTGACTTTC.

This clone was detected a few times. Other DNA sequences of this sample code for an identical CDR3. The gene calls are TRBV28 and TRBJ2-7, with D maybe TRBD1 (5 bases). The CDR3 consists of 13 residues. CDR1 is MDHEN and CDR2 is SYDVKM in the germline V gene. The V gene lost 4 bases and the J gene lost 3 bases, with 10 bases spanning the gap. CDR3 region: CASSYGQDYEQYF. The CDR3 region has the DNA TGTGCCAGCAGTTATGGACAAGACTACGAGCAGTACTTC.

This clone was counted once. The chain links TRBV19 to TRBJ2-4, with D hard to call. The germline gives CDR1 LNHDA, CDR2 SQIVND (reference sequence). With 7 bases removed from V and 7 bases from J, the gap between germline ends came to 17 bases. This CDR3 comprises 14 residues. This chain's CDR3 is CASTDTGARNIQYF. The CDR3 DNA follows: TGTGCCAGTACCGACACCGGCGCTAGGAACATTCAGTACTTC.

The chain is built from TRBV12-3 or TRBV12-4 and TRBJ1-6, with a tentative D call TRBD1 (5 bases). Trimming shortened V by 8 bases and J by 7 bases, and 9 bases separated the two germline ends. The CDR3 consists of 12 residues. The CDR3, as DNA: TGTGCCAGCGGGGGACCCAATTCACCCCTCCACTTT. Encoded protein: CASGGPNSPLHF.

This chain links TRBV7-2 with TRBJ2-5; tentatively, D is TRBD1 (6 bases). Germline-derived CDR1 and CDR2 are SGHTA and FQGNSA. The germline V and J ends were trimmed by 4 bases and 5 bases, with 14 bases remaining between them. CDR3 length: 14 residues. CDR3 nucleotide sequence: TGTGCCAGCAGCTCTCAAGGGGGAGAGGAGACCCAGTACTTC. Protein sequence: CASSSQGGEETQYF. Full variable domain (missing parts from reference TRBV7-2 and TRBJ2-5): GAGVSQSPSNKVTEKGKDVELRCDPISGHTALYWYRQSLGQGLEFLIYFQGNSAPDKSGLPSDRFSAERTGGSVSTLTIQRTQQEDSAVYLCASSSQGGEETQYFGPGTRLLVL.

In its sample, this clone was seen a few times. The rearrangement links TRBV24-1 to TRBJ2-1; no clear D. Germline-derived CDR1 and CDR2 are KGHDR and SFDVKD. Trimming cost V 1 base and J 5 bases, with 11 bases left between them. This CDR3 has 15 amino acids. As DNA, the CDR3 is TGTGCCACCAGTGATTTTCGACGGCGACACAATGAGCAGTTCTTC. Translating it yields CATSDFRRRHNEQFF.

V and J are TRBV5-4 and TRBJ1-3; D possibly corresponds to TRBD1 (5 bases). This CDR3 region has 16 residues. V lost 4 bases and J 0 bases, leaving 14 bases between the germline ends. Germline V lookup: CDR1 SGHNT, CDR2 YYREEE (reference sequence). CDR3 in amino acids: CASSIRGVHSGNTIYF. The CDR3 nucleotides read TGTGCCAGCAGCATTCGGGGCGTTCACTCTGGAAACACCATATATTTT.